This T cell receptor beta chain emerged from a study of a mutant IDH1 vaccine in newly diagnosed glioma. About the study: Eight vaccinations went to patients in weeks 1, 3, 5, 7, 11, 15, 19, 23. Initiation of the vaccine course occurred 4-6 weeks after radiotherapy alone, or alongside temozolomide cycles.

Germline values: CDR1 SNHLY, CDR2 FYNNEI. The CDR3 length is 14 residues. V trimming: 11 bases; J trimming: 3 bases; junction bases outside the gene matches: 7. Points on this clone: As yet, its antigen is unknown.

Sequencing used immunoSEQ multiplex PCR; TCRdb keeps in-frame clones, though not all of them. The sample includes about 58,000 clones, around 80% seen only once; the top ten take about 7.7%. Regarding time point: week 5, during vaccination. Each dose delivered 300 ug of mutant IDH1 20-mer peptide subcutaneously with imiquimod. Specimen: PBMCs, collected from a glioma patient whose treatment included an IDH1 peptide vaccine. J is TRBJ2-2 and V is TRBV2, with TRBD1 matching 9 bases. The TCR originated in a woman between 45 and 60 years old with glioma. The CDR3 here is CAGTGQGHTGELFF. CDR3 nucleotides: TGTGCCGGCACCGGACAGGGGCACACCGGGGAGCTGTTTTTT. Using reference TRBV2 and TRBJ2-2 for the parts outside the CDR3, the full variable domain is EPEVTQTPSHQVTQMGQEVILRCVPISNHLYFYWYRQILGQKVEFLVSFYNNEISEKSEIFDDQFSVERPDGSNFTLKIRSTKLEDSAMYFCAGTGQGHTGELFFGEGSRLTVL.